The 4 T cell receptor beta chains given below trace back to one sample, sequenced in a study of cytomegalovirus exposure and HLA in healthy donors. The repertoire was sequenced with immunoSEQ multiplex PCR; TCRdb's copy has only in-frame clones and lacks some. The sample contains around 140,000 clones, about 87% of which appear only once. Material for sequencing was PBMCs. The receptors originated from a man aged 18 to 30 in good health and CMV-seropositive.

V gene TRBV7-9 combines with J gene TRBJ1-4, with TRBD1 as a possible D gene (5 bases). The CDR3 totals 14 residues. The germline CDR1 and CDR2 sequences are SEHNR and FQNEAQ (reference sequence). With 3 bases removed from V and 7 bases from J, the gap between germline ends came to 12 bases. CDR3 region: CASSFSGDSEKLFF. The DNA of the CDR3 is TGTGCCAGCAGCTTTTCGGGCGACAGTGAAAAACTGTTTTTT.

The chain is built from TRBV28 and TRBJ2-3; TRBD2 agrees at 11 bases. The germline V gene has CDR1 MDHEN and CDR2 SYDVKM. The CDR3 runs to 13 residues. J lost 6 bases, V lost 6 bases, and 2 bases had no gene match. This chain's CDR3 is CASRTSGVDTQYF. DNA for the CDR3: TGTGCCAGCAGGACTAGCGGGGTGGATACGCAGTATTTT.

The chain employs TRBV28 and TRBJ2-7; possible D gene TRBD2, 6 bases. CDR3 length: 13 amino acids. V shed 6 bases and J shed 5 bases, with 14 bases lying between them. Germline V CDR1 and CDR2: MDHEN, SYDVKM. The CDR3 region is CASRQGLANEQYF. The CDR3 bases are TGTGCCAGCAGGCAGGGACTTGCCAACGAGCAGTACTTC.

This chain joins TRBV9 and TRBJ2-1, with 10 positions matching TRBD2. Germline V gene sequence: CDR1 SGDLS, CDR2 YYNGEE. The CDR3 consists of 14 residues. V dropped 4 bases and J dropped 9; count of bases not matched to a gene: 7. The CDR3 region has the DNA TGTGCCAGCAGCCAACTAGCGGGGAAGGGTGAGCAGTTCTTC. It translates to CASSQLAGKGEQFF.